This T cell receptor beta chain was identified in a study of T cells after yellow fever vaccination. This clonotype was counted at least ten times. V lost 10 bases and J 4 bases, leaving 17 bases between the germline ends. Germline V gene sequence: CDR1 ENHRY, CDR2 SYGVKD. This CDR3 contains 14 residues. The study made its TCR cDNA through 5'RACE template switching. That step introduced a universal primer site along with UMIs. Each CDR3 protein gets one entry after TCRdb re-called the 5' RACE reads with MiXCR. The table includes more than 90,000 distinct CDR3 sequences, roughly 7.9% detected once. The TCR sequence derives from a man aged 18-30 years who received the YFV17D yellow fever vaccine. V is TRBV10-3 and J is TRBJ1-5; no reliable D call. The specimen comprised CD4+ T cells sorted from PBMCs, sampled more than 40 days after the first yellow fever vaccination. The CDR3 here is CATRGSVVNQPQHF. CDR3 DNA: TGTGCCACCCGAGGCTCGGTGGTAAATCAGCCCCAGCATTTT.